The TCR beta chain under discussion was sequenced for a study of cytomegalovirus exposure and HLA in healthy donors. On the study more broadly: Genotyping showed 81% of over 350 donors falling in the Caucasian-associated ancestry cluster.

Notes on this clone: Antigen: not known.

Germline CDR1 reads LGHNA; CDR2 reads YSLEER. The CDR3 consists of 14 residues. J was trimmed by 0 bases and V by 4 bases; bases with no gene match: 3. The PCR used 60 Vbeta and 13 Jbeta primers. TCRdb's copy holds only in-frame clones and misses some; the assay was immunoSEQ multiplex PCR. Of around 130,000 clones in the sample, about 63% are singletons; the top ten hold less than 2%. Findings of the study overall: It was confirmed in vitro that a few of the CMV-associated chains were specific for CMV antigens. Later work found most CMV-associated TCR beta chains apparently HLA-restricted.

Sequencing used PBMCs. The rearrangement joins TRBV4-3 to TRBJ2-7, with TRBD1 matching over 7 bases. The clonotype comes from a man aged 25-45 years in good health and CMV-seropositive. CDR3 amino acids: CASSRDSHSYEQYF. CDR3 sequence (DNA): TGCGCCAGCAGCCGGGACAGCCACTCCTACGAGCAGTACTTC.